This T cell receptor beta chain was sequenced for a study of CD8 T cells in Susac syndrome. RNA amounts of roughly 0.45 to 1 ug underwent reverse transcription with random hexamers. TCRdb passed the immunoSEQ multiplex PCR reads through MiXCR, listing each CDR3 protein once. The sample carries tens of thousands of distinct CDR3 sequences, approximately 94% recorded once. This TCR derives from a human donor in good health. Sequencing was performed on CD8+ T cells from PBMCs.

The CDR3 here is CASSFRVVASYEQYF. The CDR3 coding sequence is TGTGCCAGCAGTTTTAGGGTGGTTGCCTCCTACGAGCAGTACTTC. This chain uses TRBV12-3 or TRBV12-4 with TRBJ2-7; no definite D call. The CDR3 has 15 residues. The V gene lost 3 bases and the J gene lost 0 bases, with 12 bases spanning the gap.